These 2 T cell receptor beta chains were sequenced from one sample in a study of T cells in Graves' hyperthyroidism and ophthalmopathy (dated by TCRdb to 2018 to 2020). The protocol used for the library was multiplex PCR. For sequencing, an Illumina HiSeq 2000 was employed. TCR beta CDR3 regions were amplified from RNA transcripts. A first-round RT-PCR of the TCR CDR3 used the HTBI primer set with the Qiagen OneStep RT-PCR kit. Using fastp at Q25 and MiXCR, TCRdb reprocessed the public reads and kept productive beta chains. Merged by CDR3 protein, the rows form single entries marked with the most common genes and DNA. This sample gives around 520,000 distinct CDR3 sequences in total; approximately 15% of them show up just once. The ten largest make up under 20% of the sample. The specimen was blood. These receptors came from a woman aged 18-29 years with Graves' hyperthyroidism.

This clonotype was found many times. This chain uses TRBV30 with TRBJ2-1; 10 bases align to TRBD2. Per the germline V gene, CDR1 is GTSNPN and CDR2 is SVGIG (reference sequence). After removal of 0 bases from V and 8 bases from J, the junction contained 7 bases not matched to a gene. The CDR3 has 15 residues. DNA for the CDR3: TGTGCCTGGAGTGTAGGAAGCGGGAGGGGCGATGAGCAGTTCTTC. It is translated as CAWSVGSGRGDEQFF.

This clonotype was recorded at least ten times. The chain links TRBV2 to TRBJ2-5; D gene unclear. The CDR3 loop spans 13 amino acids. The V gene lost 11 bases and the J gene lost 0 bases, with 13 bases spanning the gap. CDR1 and CDR2 (germline): SNHLY, FYNNEI. As DNA, the CDR3 is TGTGCCGGCCCGGTGAGGAACCAAGAGACCCAGTACTTC. Its translation is CAGPVRNQETQYF.